The 26 T cell receptor beta chains presented below share a single source sample, sequenced in a study of blood T cells in healthy people across ages. The authors ran a second PCR of roughly 6 to 11 cycles using a sample-barcoded 5' primer and a J-beta primer mix. TCRdb reprocessed the 5' RACE reads via MiXCR and lists one record per CDR3 protein. This table has approximately 1,100,000 distinct CDR3 sequences, over 35% appearing once. The source material was blood. These receptors originate from a woman aged 55-70 years in good health.

A few counts support this clonotype. This chain connects TRBV27 to TRBJ2-4, with D perhaps matching TRBD1 (6 bases). Matching the DNA end better, TRBJ2-7 makes the J call doubtful. The germline V gene encodes CDR1 MNHEY and CDR2 SMNVEV (reference sequence). This CDR3 comprises 14 residues. CDR3 DNA: TGTGCCAGCAGTTTAAGGGGGTTGGCCTACGAGCAGTACTTC. This codes for CASSLRGLAYEQYF.

This clonotype was found a few times. The chain combines TRBV10-3 with TRBJ1-1; D remains ambiguous. The ends were cut back, 10 bases at V and 5 bases at J, with 11 bases in the middle. The CDR3 sequence is 11 residues long. Looked up from germline, CDR1 is ENHRY and CDR2 is SYGVKD. This CDR3 reads CATRKDTEAFF. DNA of the CDR3: TGTGCCACTCGGAAAGATACTGAAGCTTTCTTT.

Of note for this clonotype: Its ends do not fully match the called genes, so a read error is possible. This chain joins TRBV4-1 and TRBJ2-2; weak D call: TRBD1 (6 bases). CDR1 is MGHRA and CDR2 is YSYEKL in the germline V gene. CDR3 length: 12 amino acids. The CDR3 DNA sequence: TGTGCCAGCAGCAGGGGCGCCGGGGAGCTGTTTTTT. Encoded protein: CASSRGAGELFF.

This chain joins TRBV6-5 and TRBJ1-1, with 9 bases aligning to TRBD1. This CDR3 has 18 amino acids. The germline V gene encodes CDR1 MNHEY and CDR2 SVGAGI. Trimming cost V 0 bases and J 5 bases; bases outside gene matches: 13. As DNA, the CDR3 is TGTGCCAGCAGTTACTCGAGTCCCGGGACAGGGTTAGTAACTGAAGCTTTCTTT. Its protein product is CASSYSSPGTGLVTEAFF.

The CDR3 reads CASSAETSYEQYF. CDR3 nucleotides: TGTGCCAGCTCAGCGGAGACCTCCTACGAGCAGTACTTC. The rearrangement links TRBV4-2 to TRBJ2-7, with D tentatively TRBD2 (5 bases). Germline V gene sequence: CDR1 LGHNA, CDR2 YNFKEQ. V was trimmed by 8 bases and J by 0 bases, leaving 11 bases between them. The CDR3 sequence is 13 residues long.

The chain is built from TRBV7-2 and TRBJ2-3; no clear D. This CDR3 has 12 residues. The V end lost 4 bases, the J end lost 11 bases, and 13 bases lay between the germline ends. CDR1 is SGHTA and CDR2 is FQGNSA in the germline V gene. The CDR3: CASSSNRMGQYF. CDR3 nucleotides: TGTGCCAGCAGCTCGAACAGAATGGGGCAGTATTTT. Supplemented by reference TRBV7-2 and TRBJ2-3, the full variable domain reads GAGVSQSPSNKVTEKGKDVELRCDPISGHTALYWYRQSLGQGLEFLIYFQGNSAPDKSGLPSDRFSAERTGGSVSTLTIQRTQQEDSAVYLCASSSNRMGQYFGPGTRLTVL.

This clonotype was counted a few times. V and J are TRBV6-2 or TRBV6-3 and TRBJ1-2; D not resolved. Germline V gives CDR1 MNHEY, CDR2 SVGEGT. Trimming stripped 3 bases from V and 4 bases from J, with 9 bases between. The CDR3 covers 13 residues. CDR3 nucleotide sequence: TGTGCCAGCAGTTATTCAGTCTTCTATGGCTACACCTTC. This encodes CASSYSVFYGYTF.

The rearrangement joins TRBV27 to TRBJ2-5; D is possibly TRBD2 (6 bases). CDR1 and CDR2 from the germline V gene are MNHEY and SMNVEV (reference sequence). The V end was cut by 6 bases, the J end by 7 bases, with 12 bases between. The length of the CDR3 is 12 residues. The DNA of the CDR3 is TGTGCCAGCAGCCAACTAGCAGGGACCCAGTACTTC. Translating gives CASSQLAGTQYF.

This clonotype showed up just a few times. V gene TRBV7-9 combines with J gene TRBJ2-1; 10 nucleotides match TRBD2. CDR1 and CDR2 (germline): SEHNR, FQNEAQ (reference sequence). V was pared by 5 bases and J by 8 bases, with 9 bases of the junction left unmatched. The CDR3 extends over 15 amino acids. CDR3 residues: CASSLTSGTFHEQFF. The CDR3 region has the DNA TGTGCCAGCAGCCTAACTAGCGGGACCTTCCATGAGCAGTTCTTC.

The chain combines TRBV7-9 with TRBJ2-7; D remains unclear. V lost 4 bases, J lost 7 bases, and 17 bases lay in between. CDR3 length: 14 residues. Germline CDR1 and CDR2: SEHNR and FQNEAQ (reference sequence). For the CDR3, the DNA is TGTGCCAGCAGCTCTGAAGCCGGGCCGGCTGAGCAGTACTTC. Amino acids: CASSSEAGPAEQYF.

V gene TRBV7-7 combines with J gene TRBJ2-2; 14 bases line up with TRBD2. The CDR3 has 16 residues. V trimming: 5 bases; J trimming: 6 bases; junction bases outside the gene matches: 5. Looked up from germline, CDR1 is SSHAT and CDR2 is FNYEAQ (reference sequence). Here the CDR3 reads CASSARLAGGPGELFF. CDR3 DNA sequence: TGTGCCAGCAGCGCGCGACTAGCGGGAGGGCCCGGGGAGCTGTTTTTT.

This clonotype was recorded a few times. The V gene is TRBV6-2 or TRBV6-3, the J gene TRBJ2-7, with a weak D call TRBD1 (5 bases). Germline lookup yields CDR1 MNHEY and CDR2 SVGEGT. The CDR3 runs 13 residues. Trimming left V 4 bases short and J 2 bases short, with 9 bases between. DNA for the CDR3: TGTGCCAGCAGTTGGCGCAGGGCCTACGAGCAGTACTTC. Its translation: CASSWRRAYEQYF.

A single count supports this clonotype. The V gene is TRBV11-3, the J gene TRBJ2-6; D unclear. The CDR3 has 15 residues. Germline V gene lookup returns CDR1 SGHNT and CDR2 YENEEA. The V end was cut by 3 bases, the J end by 1 base, with 7 bases between. The CDR3 DNA reads as TGTGCCAGCAGCTTCGTCCTTTCTGGGGCCAACGTCCTGACTTTC. Its translation is CASSFVLSGANVLTF.

The chain is built from TRBV7-3 and TRBJ2-2; D not certain. Trimming cost V 4 bases and J 8 bases, with 8 bases left between them. CDR3 size: 12 residues. Germline V gene sequence: CDR1 SGHTA, CDR2 FQGTGA. The CDR3 DNA reads as TGTGCCAGCAGCTCCCCCTATGGGGAGCTGTTTTTT. Encoded protein: CASSSPYGELFF.

This clonotype was detected ten times or more. The J gene is TRBJ2-7, the V gene TRBV7-8; TRBD2 is a possible D gene (6 bases). Deletions cut 0 bases from V and 3 bases from J, with 15 bases between. This CDR3 region has 16 residues. CDR1 SGHVS and CDR2 FQNEAQ come from the germline V gene. This CDR3 reads CASSLALEREYYEQYF. The CDR3 DNA is TGTGCCAGCAGCTTAGCTTTAGAACGGGAGTACTACGAGCAGTACTTC.

V is TRBV4-2 and J is TRBJ2-1, with TRBD2 identical over 9 bases. CDR1 is LGHNA, CDR2 YNFKEQ, per germline. V trimming: 4 bases; J trimming: 1 base; junction bases outside the gene matches: 11. CDR3 length: 18 residues. This CDR3 reads CASSPRVREGRSYNEQFF. For the CDR3, the DNA is TGTGCCAGCAGCCCCAGAGTGCGGGAGGGCCGATCCTACAATGAGCAGTTCTTC.

A few counts support this clonotype. This chain connects TRBV29-1 to TRBJ2-1; possibly TRBD2 for D (5 bases). Germline lookup yields CDR1 SQVTM and CDR2 ANQGSEA. The CDR3 totals 12 residues. Trimming pared 3 bases from V and 8 bases from J, leaving 11 bases between. The CDR3 nucleotides are TGCAGCGTTGAGGAGCGGCTGGATGAGCAGTTCTTC. This translates into CSVEERLDEQFF.

In DNA, the CDR3 is TGTGCCAGCAGCACTCAGGGAAACGACTATGGCTACACCTTC. This translates into CASSTQGNDYGYTF. The chain uses TRBV7-9 and TRBJ1-2, with D perhaps TRBD1 (5 bases). This CDR3 is 14 amino acids long. From germline, CDR1 is SEHNR and CDR2 FQNEAQ (reference sequence). The V end was cut by 5 bases, the J end by 3 bases, with 13 bases between.

V usage is TRBV9 and J usage is TRBJ2-1, with 7 bases fitting TRBD2. Germline CDR1 SGDLS, CDR2 YYNGEE. This CDR3 contains 14 residues. Germline trimming cut 1 base from V and 3 bases from J; bases unmatched to any gene: 1. The CDR3 spells CASSVSGIYNEQFF. Written as DNA, the CDR3 is TGTGCCAGCAGCGTAAGCGGGATCTACAATGAGCAGTTCTTC.

The chain carries TRBV29-1 and TRBJ2-5; 7 bases line up with TRBD1. From germline, CDR1 is SQVTM and CDR2 ANQGSEA. CDR3 length equals 14 residues. Germline trimming cut 4 bases from V and 1 base from J; bases unmatched to any gene: 6. CDR3 DNA: TGCAGCGTTGGACACGGGACAGCCCAAGAGACCCAGTACTTC. It is translated as CSVGHGTAQETQYF.

The rearrangement uses TRBV7-9 and TRBJ2-7; 9 bases agree with TRBD1. Unmatched junction bases numbered 13, after V lost 5 bases and J lost 5 bases. The length of the CDR3 is 16 residues. Germline assignment: CDR1 SEHNR and CDR2 FQNEAQ (reference sequence). The DNA for the CDR3 is TGTGCCAGCAGCCCCACCCCGGGACAGGGACCCCACGAGCAGTACTTC. It is translated as CASSPTPGQGPHEQYF.

This sequence joins TRBV20-1 and TRBJ1-1; 8 nucleotides line up with TRBD1. V lost 3 bases and J lost 5; bases outside the gene matches: 8. Germline-derived CDR1 and CDR2 are DFQATT and SNEGSKA (reference sequence). The CDR3 has 14 residues. The CDR3 is CSASATGGRTEAFF. The CDR3 DNA reads TGCAGTGCTAGCGCTACAGGGGGAAGGACTGAAGCTTTCTTT.

The chain combines TRBV20-1 with TRBJ2-5; D tentatively reads TRBD1 or TRBD2 (6 bases each). The CDR3 sequence is 12 residues long. Trimming took 6 bases from V and 4 from J, leaving 12 bases between them. The germline V gene has CDR1 DFQATT and CDR2 SNEGSKA (reference sequence). This CDR3 reads CSAHGGGETQYF. The CDR3 nucleotides read TGCAGTGCCCACGGGGGCGGAGAGACCCAGTACTTC.

J is TRBJ1-2 and V is TRBV5-1, with D perhaps matching TRBD1 (6 bases). This CDR3 is 16 amino acids long. V lost 1 base, J lost 4 bases, and 17 bases lay in between. CDR1 and CDR2 from the germline V gene are SGHRS and YFSETQ. The CDR3 is CASSLSGGRVGYGYTF. CDR3 nucleotides: TGCGCCAGCAGCTTGTCCGGGGGGCGAGTCGGCTATGGCTACACCTTC.

In regard to this clonotype: At one end the junction does not follow the germline gene, possibly because of a read error. This chain joins TRBV20-1 and TRBJ1-2; 7 bases align to TRBD1. The CDR3 is 15 amino acids. Germline CDR1 DFQATT, CDR2 SNEGSKA (reference sequence). This chain's CDR3 is CSARDLRAGGYGYTF. CDR3 sequence (DNA): TGTAGTGCTAGAGATCTGCGGGCAGGGGGCTATGGCTACACCTTC.

The chain has TRBV7-9 and TRBJ2-7; 7 bases match TRBD1. Losses at the gene ends were 6 bases for V and 7 bases for J; bases not matched to a gene: 6. This CDR3 region has 12 residues. Germline V gives CDR1 SEHNR, CDR2 FQNEAQ (reference sequence). The CDR3, as DNA: TGTGCCAGCAGAACCGGGACAGCAGAGCAGTACTTC. Its protein product is CASRTGTAEQYF. The full variable domain, with the rest looked up from reference TRBV7-9 and TRBJ2-7, is DTGVSQNPRHKITKRGQNVTFRCDPISEHNRLYWYRQTLGQGPEFLTYFQNEAQLEKSRLLSDRFSAERPKGSFSTLEIQRTEQGDSAMYLCASRTGTAEQYFGPGTRLTVT.